This T cell receptor (beta chain) is drawn from a study of T cell repertoires in cytomegalovirus infection. Overall study context: Matching HLA type and CMV infection were both indicated by public TCR beta signatures. Notes on the study in general: Totalled public TCR beta family frequency picked out people who carried CMV plus the relevant HLA. Dominating the ex vivo response were HLA-C-restricted CMV-specific TCR beta clonotypes.

This clonotype was counted ten times or more. Its antigen is unknown. Germline CDR1 reads SGHAT; CDR2 reads FQNNGV. Trimming pared 7 bases from V and 6 bases from J, leaving 16 bases between. The CDR3 sequence is 14 residues long. In TCRdb, the reads were re-called with MiXCR into one record per CDR3 protein. The top ten hold approximately 8% of the sample, which has around 630,000 distinct CDR3 sequences, roughly 26% seen once. The J gene is TRBJ2-4, the V gene TRBV11-2; perhaps TRBD1 as D (5 bases). Source material: CD8+ T cells from PBMCs. The sequence came from a human donor in good health (CMV status not recorded). Some clones in this sample may be carry-over from other donors' samples. CDR3 sequence: CASTWGRSGNIQYF. The CDR3, as DNA: TGTGCCAGCACCTGGGGCAGGTCGGGAAACATTCAGTACTTC.